The 15 T cell receptor beta chains reported below all come from one sample, sequenced in a study of blood T cell repertoires in COVID-19. TCRdb's table, derived via immunoSEQ multiplex PCR, lists solely in-frame clones and lacks some. The table records hundreds of thousands of clones, 70% to 90% of them present only once. The sample comprised PBMCs or T cells enriched from blood (not recorded which). These receptor sequences come from a woman aged 25 to 39 who had been exposed to COVID-19.

This chain joins TRBV5-6 and TRBJ2-6; 9 bases are a match to TRBD1. The CDR3 has 18 amino acids. In germline, CDR1 is SGHDT, CDR2 YYEEEE. V was clipped by 4 bases and J by 2 bases; unmatched bases: 10. The CDR3 spells CASSTRGTGSAGANVLTF. In DNA, the CDR3 is TGTGCCAGCAGCACCCGAGGGACAGGGAGCGCTGGGGCCAACGTCCTGACTTTC.

The chain recombines TRBV5-1 with TRBJ1-3, with 8 bases identical to TRBD1. Germline CDR1 reads SGHRS; CDR2 reads YFSETQ. V gave up 0 bases and J gave up 3 bases; unmatched junction bases: 5. The length of the CDR3 is 16 residues. CDR3 loop: CASSLAGGGYGNTIYF. The CDR3 DNA sequence: TGCGCCAGCAGCTTGGCAGGGGGCGGATATGGAAACACCATATATTTT.

The rearrangement joins TRBV11-2 to TRBJ1-3; unclear D gene. V lost 1 base, J lost 3 bases, and 10 bases lay in between. Looked up from germline, CDR1 is SGHAT and CDR2 is FQNNGV. CDR3 length: 15 residues. This chain's CDR3 is CASSLGEAGGNTIYF. The CDR3, as DNA: TGTGCCAGCAGCTTAGGGGAGGCGGGTGGAAACACCATATATTTT.

This clone was counted ten times or more. The chain couples TRBV4-1 to TRBJ1-1; 8 bases fit TRBD1. The CDR3 runs to 13 residues. The ends lost 0 bases at V and 6 bases at J; junction bases unmatched: 0. Germline V gives CDR1 MGHRA, CDR2 YSYEKL. CDR3 DNA: TGCGCCAGCAGCCAAGAACAGGGGGCTGAAGCTTTCTTT. Its translation: CASSQEQGAEAFF.

CDR3 coding DNA: TGTGCCAGCAGTGAGGACAGACCTGGGGCCAACGTCCTGACTTTC. Its protein product is CASSEDRPGANVLTF. The rearrangement links TRBV2 to TRBJ2-6; TRBD1 is a possible D gene (6 bases). V lost 3 bases, J lost 2 bases, and 8 bases lay in between. The CDR3 covers 15 residues. Germline assignment: CDR1 SNHLY and CDR2 FYNNEI.

The rearrangement links TRBV5-5 to TRBJ1-2, with 11 bases lining up with TRBD1. V shed 4 bases and J 5 bases; nucleotides not matched to a gene: 4. This CDR3 spans 14 amino acids. CDR1 and CDR2 (germline): SGHKS, YYEKEE (reference sequence). The CDR3 loop reads CASSPDRGPYGYTF. The CDR3, as DNA: TGTGCCAGCAGCCCGGACAGGGGGCCGTATGGCTACACCTTC. The variable domain in full, completed from reference TRBV5-5 and TRBJ1-2, reads DAGVTQSPTHLIKTRGQQVTLRCSPISGHKSVSWYQQVLGQGPQFIFQYYEKEERGRGNFPDRFSARQFPNYSSELNVNALLLGDSALYLCASSPDRGPYGYTFGSGTRLTVV.

The V and J genes are TRBV19 and TRBJ1-5; D may be TRBD1 (6 bases). V lost 7 bases, J lost 5 bases, and 18 bases lay in between. Germline-derived CDR1 and CDR2 are LNHDA and SQIVND (reference sequence). The CDR3 extends over 15 amino acids. The CDR3 protein is CASTKTGMRHQPQHF. Here the CDR3 DNA reads TGTGCCAGTACCAAGACAGGAATGCGACATCAGCCCCAGCATTTT.

This sequence joins TRBV29-1 and TRBJ2-4, with TRBD2 matching 11 bases. This CDR3 comprises 16 residues. CDR1 is SQVTM, CDR2 ANQGSEA, per germline. The CDR3 region is CSISVAGGVAKNIQYF. The CDR3 DNA follows: TGCAGTATCTCGGTAGCGGGGGGGGTAGCCAAAAACATTCAGTACTTC.

V usage is TRBV5-1 and J usage is TRBJ2-3, with 12 nucleotides matching TRBD1. Germline CDR1 and CDR2: SGHRS and YFSETQ. V lost 5 bases and J lost 3; bases outside the gene matches: 16. The CDR3 is 19 residues long. CDR3 sequence reads: CASSYTPGTGGARTDTQYF. CDR3 DNA: TGCGCCAGCAGTTATACTCCCGGGACAGGGGGCGCTAGGACAGATACGCAGTATTTT.

V and J are TRBV19 and TRBJ1-5; D is undetermined. Deletions cut 6 bases from V and 6 bases from J, with 12 bases between. CDR1 is LNHDA, CDR2 SQIVND, per germline (reference sequence). The length of the CDR3 is 13 residues. The CDR3, as DNA: TGTGCCAGTAGAGGGTGGGAGCCTCAGCCCCAGCATTTT. Its translation is CASRGWEPQPQHF.

The chain joins TRBV6-6 to TRBJ1-2; D is unclear. Germline V lookup: CDR1 MNHNY, CDR2 SVGAGI (reference sequence). The CDR3 consists of 14 residues. Between the trimmed V and J ends, which lost 4 bases and 4 bases, there was a span of 13 bases. The CDR3: CASSFGAVFYGYTF. Written as DNA, the CDR3 is TGTGCCAGCAGTTTTGGAGCAGTCTTCTATGGCTACACCTTC.

The chain joins TRBV30 to TRBJ2-1, with D possibly TRBD2 on 6 matching bases. The germline V and J ends were trimmed by 4 bases and 0 bases, with 13 bases remaining between them. The CDR3 consists of 15 residues. Germline V gene data show CDR1 as GTSNPN and CDR2 as SVGIG (reference sequence). The CDR3 reads CAWTYGGSSYNEQFF. The DNA of the CDR3 is TGTGCCTGGACATATGGGGGGAGCTCCTACAATGAGCAGTTCTTC.

This clone has just one count. CDR3 sequence reads: CASIRGDRGQEPQHF. CDR3 nucleotide sequence: TGTGCCAGCATTCGGGGAGACAGGGGCCAGGAGCCCCAGCATTTT. The chain uses TRBV2 and TRBJ1-5; TRBD1 matches 8 bases. The CDR3 has 15 residues. Germline CDR1 and CDR2: SNHLY and FYNNEI. Trimming at V came to 7 bases and at J to 8 bases, leaving 13 bases not matched to a gene.

The chain recombines TRBV12-3 or TRBV12-4 with TRBJ1-1; D is unresolved. V gave up 4 bases and J gave up 2 bases, with 8 bases separating them. The CDR3 spans 13 residues. The CDR3 loop is CASSWRGNTEAFF. DNA for the CDR3: TGTGCCAGCAGTTGGCGGGGAAACACTGAAGCTTTCTTT.

This chain links TRBV19 with TRBJ1-5, with no clear D. Germline V CDR1 and CDR2: LNHDA, SQIVND (reference sequence). The CDR3 totals 14 residues. Trimming removed 3 bases at V and 1 base at J, with 7 bases between. The DNA of the CDR3 is TGTGCCAGTAGTATTGGCGGAAGCAATCAGCCCCAGCATTTT. It specifies CASSIGGSNQPQHF.